This TCR beta chain was retrieved from a study of control samples from healthy donors and cancer patients. Assay: immunoSEQ multiplex PCR; the TCRdb copy retains only in-frame clones and omits some. The sample lists roughly 130,000 clones; under 95% were seen once. Trimming shortened V by 0 bases and J by 5 bases, and 13 bases separated the two germline ends. Germline assignment: CDR1 LGHNA and CDR2 YSLEER. The CDR3 is 16 amino acids. This sequence originates from a man aged 50 or older with head and neck cancer. Sequenced sample: PBMCs. The chain is built from TRBV4-3 and TRBJ2-2; TRBD1 is a possible D gene (5 bases). The CDR3 spells CASSQDMRQGTGELFF. As DNA, the CDR3 is TGCGCCAGCAGCCAAGATATGAGGCAGGGAACCGGGGAGCTGTTTTTT.